This T cell receptor beta chain was profiled in a study of T-cell reconstitution after alpha-beta-depleted transplantation in children. As it was prepared, the TCRbeta library received unique molecular identifiers. TCRdb called the PCR reads again in MiXCR, with one record for every CDR3 protein. The sample lists 130,000 to 150,000 distinct CDR3 sequences; 8% to 10% were seen once. This clonotype was seen repeatedly, ten times or more. Its antigen is still unknown. Losses at the gene ends were 3 bases for V and 4 bases for J; bases not matched to a gene: 7. Germline V gene sequence: CDR1 KGHSH, CDR2 LQKENI. This CDR3 region has 15 residues. Study conclusions and caveats: Counts and diversity of T cells one year after transplant came mostly from newly produced T cells. Reported findings indicate that, about two months after transplant, alpha-beta T cells came from several hundred expanded clones, which were derived from non-depleted graft cells. For some patients, TCRbeta diversity was high at day 60 because of recipient T cells and thymic progenitors that survived.

The origin of this receptor is a female patient between 2 and 15 years old who had a stem cell transplant for congenital amegakaryocytic thrombocytopenia, so the T cells may come from the graft donor. The chain has TRBV18 and TRBJ2-5; 8 bases fit TRBD2. Specimen: PBMCs, mostly from graft donor cells, collected 180 days after TCRalphabeta/CD19-depleted stem cell transplant. CDR3 protein: CASSPRAGARETQYF. In nucleotides, the CDR3 is TGTGCCAGCTCACCTAGAGCGGGAGCTAGAGAGACCCAGTACTTC. Full variable domain (outside the CDR3, taken from reference TRBV18 and TRBJ2-5): NAGVMQNPRHLVRRRGQEARLRCSPMKGHSHVYWYRQLPEEGLKFMVYLQKENIIDESGMPKERFSAEFPKEGPSILRIQQVVRGDSAAYFCASSPRAGARETQYFGPGTRLLVL.